This T cell receptor beta chain comes out of a study of blood T cell repertoires in COVID-19. Study at large: Spain, Italy and the United States supplied samples that represented acute and convalescent COVID-19. The analysed material was cDNA or gDNA that came from T cells, B-cell-depleted T cells, or PBMCs.

As processed by the authors: Amplification from reference gene primers served as the basis for estimated nucleated cell counts. Profiled with immunoSEQ multiplex PCR; TCRdb holds only in-frame clones, not every one. That table is the source of V, J and clone size, and D and trimming were worked out from the DNA. The repertoire consists of hundreds of thousands of clones, with approximately 84% occurring once and the leading ten covering about 6%. V was clipped by 4 bases and J by 8 bases; unmatched bases: 4. This CDR3 is built from 12 residues. The germline V gene encodes CDR1 SGHNT and CDR2 YYREEE (reference sequence).

The chain has TRBV5-4 and TRBJ1-1; 8 positions agree with TRBD1. Source material: peripheral blood. This TCR derives from a man of 80 years or more with acute or convalescent COVID-19. DNA for the CDR3: TGTGCCAGCAGCCCAAACAGGGGGGAAGCTTTCTTT. It specifies CASSPNRGEAFF.